A single sample gave rise to the 16 T cell receptor beta chains below, sequenced in a study of T cell repertoires in cytomegalovirus infection (dated by TCRdb to the late 2010s). Sequencer: Illumina HiSeq 1500. In-frame beta chains were kept once TCRdb had trimmed the public reads at Q25 with fastp and called clones with MiXCR. Rows are combined by CDR3 protein, so each entry shows the most common genes and DNA. The sample table shows about 280,000 distinct CDR3 sequences, and roughly 21% are seen once. About 21% of the sample is taken by the ten largest. Explained via the paper, the treatment or condition label denotes: in vitro stimulation with specific CMV peptide epitopes to enrich CMV-specific T cells. Their antigens remain unidentified. This specimen was cultured PBMCs, taken from culture after CMV antigen stimulation. These receptors all come from a human donor in good health (CMV status not recorded). Some clones in this sample may be carry-over from other donors' samples.

This clonotype was found many times. The chain carries TRBV4-3 and TRBJ2-3; tentative D call: TRBD2 (5 bases). Germline V gene sequence: CDR1 LGHNA, CDR2 YSLEER. The CDR3 spans 15 residues. Trimming removed 1 base from V and 2 bases from J, with 10 bases in between. The CDR3 region is CASSQVWENTDTQYF. In DNA form, the CDR3 reads TGCGCCAGCAGCCAAGTCTGGGAGAACACAGATACGCAGTATTTT.

The chain employs TRBV30 and TRBJ1-3; D is unclear. The V and J ends lost 0 bases and 7 bases respectively, with 10 bases between them. Germline lookup yields CDR1 GTSNPN and CDR2 SVGIG (reference sequence). This CDR3 comprises 13 residues. CDR3 nucleotides: TGTGCCTGGAGTGTAAATAGCGGGAACACCATATATTTT. This sequence encodes CAWSVNSGNTIYF. The variable domain in full, with the rest retrieved from reference TRBV30 and TRBJ1-3, is SQTIHQWPATLVQPVGSPLSLECTVEGTSNPNLYWYRQAAGRGLQLLFYSVGIGQISSEVPQNLSASRPQDRQFILSSKKLLLSDSGFYLCAWSVNSGNTIYFGEGSWLTVV.

This clonotype was seen a handful of times. The rearrangement links TRBV19 to TRBJ2-1; 8 bases are a match to TRBD2. The CDR3 is 14 amino acids. The V and J ends lost 7 bases and 4 bases, in that order; junction bases with no gene match: 6. CDR1 is LNHDA, CDR2 SQIVND, per germline (reference sequence). CDR3 DNA: TGTGCCAGTAAACCGGGGGGGGGTTACAATGAGCAGTTCTTC. Amino acids: CASKPGGGYNEQFF.

This clonotype was counted at least ten times. V and J are TRBV7-2 and TRBJ1-1; the D gene is possibly TRBD1 (5 bases). The V gene lost 5 bases and the J gene lost 4 bases, with 14 bases spanning the gap. Germline V lookup: CDR1 SGHTA, CDR2 FQGNSA. The CDR3 runs to 14 residues. DNA of the CDR3: TGTGCCAGCAGCACCCGGGACCAGGGCACTGAAGCTTTCTTT. Protein sequence: CASSTRDQGTEAFF.

This clonotype was seen many times. The chain combines TRBV19 with TRBJ1-2; TRBD1 might be the D (5 bases). Germline CDR1 is LNHDA and CDR2 is SQIVND (reference sequence). V was trimmed by 4 bases and J by 4 bases, leaving 16 bases between them. The CDR3 covers 15 residues. The CDR3 spells CASSNQGTPVYGYTF. The CDR3 DNA reads TGTGCCAGTAGTAACCAGGGTACTCCGGTCTATGGCTACACCTTC. The full variable domain, with the rest looked up from reference TRBV19 and TRBJ1-2, is DGGITQSPKYLFRKEGQNVTLSCEQNLNHDAMYWYRQDPGQGLRLIYYSQIVNDFQKGDIAEGYSVSREKKESFPLTVTSAQKNPTAFYLCASSNQGTPVYGYTFGSGTRLTVV.

The chain combines TRBV12-3 or TRBV12-4 with TRBJ1-5; 7 bases are shared with TRBD1. The CDR3 has 13 amino acids. J lost 7 bases, V lost 5 bases, and 5 bases had no gene match. The CDR3 DNA reads TGTGCCAGCAGTCCACAGGGGTGGCAGCCCCAGCATTTT. The encoded protein is CASSPQGWQPQHF.

The chain links TRBV30 to TRBJ2-7; D is uncertain. V dropped 1 base and J dropped 2 bases, with 3 bases sitting between them. The germline V gene has CDR1 GTSNPN and CDR2 SVGIG (reference sequence). This CDR3 comprises 11 residues. CDR3 sequence: CAWSGAYEQYF. The CDR3 nucleotides read TGTGCCTGGAGTGGCGCCTACGAGCAGTACTTC.

Points on this clonotype: Mismatch with germline at one junction end may stem from a read error. The chain carries TRBV7-9 and TRBJ2-3; 8 positions agree with TRBD2. This CDR3 comprises 14 residues. Germline V gene sequence: CDR1 SEHNR, CDR2 FQNEAQ (reference sequence). CDR3 bases: TGTGCTAGCAGCCCAGGACTAGCCCCAGATACGCAGTATTTT. Its translation: CASSPGLAPDTQYF.

Many counts were recorded for this clonotype. The J gene is TRBJ2-4, the V gene TRBV6-5, with a possible D match to TRBD1 (6 bases). V was trimmed by 2 bases and J by 6 bases, leaving 11 bases between them. The CDR3 is 14 residues long. The germline V gene encodes CDR1 MNHEY and CDR2 SVGAGI. As DNA, the CDR3 is TGTGCCAGCAGTTACCTGGGCAGGGGAAACATTCAGTACTTC. As protein: CASSYLGRGNIQYF.

In this sample, this clonotype turned up many times. The CDR3 reads CAIMSAGETEQYF. CDR3 nucleotides: TGTGCCATCATGTCAGCGGGAGAGACGGAGCAGTACTTC. V gene TRBV10-3 combines with J gene TRBJ2-7; 8 positions match TRBD2. Germline CDR1 and CDR2: ENHRY and SYGVKD. The CDR3 contains 13 residues. V trimming: 7 bases; J trimming: 7 bases; junction bases outside the gene matches: 9.

V usage is TRBV6-6 and J usage is TRBJ2-6; either TRBD1 or TRBD2 may supply D (6 bases each). Germline V gene data show CDR1 as MNHNY and CDR2 as SVGAGI (reference sequence). The CDR3 spans 17 residues. Trimming cost V 2 bases and J 2 bases, with 13 bases left between them. In DNA, the CDR3 is TGTGCCAGCAGTTACGTTCGGGGGCTAGCTGGGGCCAACGTCCTGACTTTC. This sequence encodes CASSYVRGLAGANVLTF.

The rearrangement links TRBV6-8 to TRBJ2-2; possibly TRBD2 for D (5 bases). Per germline, CDR1 MNHGY and CDR2 SAAAGT. The CDR3 loop spans 15 amino acids. V lost 5 bases and J lost 4, with 14 bases in between. CDR3 protein: CASSPRMGSTGELFF. Here the CDR3 DNA reads TGTGCCAGCAGTCCCAGGATGGGGAGCACCGGGGAGCTGTTTTTT.

The table lists this clonotype with many counts. The chain joins TRBV6-2 or TRBV6-3 to TRBJ2-3; D gene uncertain. Germline V lookup: CDR1 MNHEY, CDR2 SVGEGT. V was clipped by 4 bases and J by 0 bases, with 11 bases between them. This CDR3 has 15 residues. Here the CDR3 DNA reads TGTGCCAGCAGTTCCCCGAATCCTAGCACAGATACGCAGTATTTT. Residues: CASSSPNPSTDTQYF.

The rearrangement links TRBV4-1 to TRBJ2-1; 9 bases align to TRBD1. CDR1 MGHRA and CDR2 YSYEKL come from the germline V gene. The trim removed 0 bases at V and 4 bases at J, leaving 7 bases unmatched. This CDR3 comprises 17 residues. CDR3 sequence: CASSQDSRTGVYNEQFF. The CDR3 nucleotides read TGCGCCAGCAGCCAAGATAGCCGGACAGGGGTGTACAATGAGCAGTTCTTC.

V and J are TRBV7-2 and TRBJ1-1, with 10 positions matching TRBD1. V lost 4 bases to trimming and J lost 3 bases; unmatched junction nucleotides: 8. The length of the CDR3 is 16 residues. From germline, CDR1 is SGHTA and CDR2 FQGNSA. The CDR3 spells CASSSMGTGVYTEAFF. In nucleotides, the CDR3 is TGTGCCAGCAGCTCAATGGGGACAGGGGTGTACACTGAAGCTTTCTTT.

In this sample, this clonotype turned up many times. J is TRBJ2-1 and V is TRBV7-6; D possibly corresponds to TRBD1 (5 bases). This CDR3 spans 13 amino acids. Germline V gives CDR1 SGHVS, CDR2 FNYEAQ. The ends were cut back, 3 bases at V and 2 bases at J, with 5 bases in the middle. Here the CDR3 DNA reads TGTGCCAGCAGCTTGACAGCCTACAATGAGCAGTTCTTC. It is translated as CASSLTAYNEQFF.